The clone carrying this T cell receptor beta chain was counted ten times or more. This record comes from a study of blood T cell repertoires in COVID-19. CDR3 length equals 14 residues. The ends were cut back, 2 bases at V and 0 bases at J, with 6 bases in the middle. The V gene's germline CDR1 is SGHRS and CDR2 YFSETQ. This table comes from immunoSEQ multiplex PCR, and its TCRdb copy is limited to in-frame clones, with some not included. The sample contains around 200,000 clones, approximately 88% of which appear only once. This receptor was identified in a man aged 35 to 55 with acute or convalescent COVID-19. Sample: peripheral blood. The chain has TRBV5-1 and TRBJ1-3; D not certain. The CDR3 spells CASSFDNSGNTIYF. CDR3 nucleotides: TGCGCCAGCAGCTTCGACAACTCTGGAAACACCATATATTTT.